The T cell receptor beta chain described here comes from a study of T cells in Graves' hyperthyroidism and ophthalmopathy. Germline V gene data show CDR1 as MDHEN and CDR2 as SYDVKM. With 5 bases removed from V and 0 bases from J, the gap between germline ends came to 14 bases. There are 15 residues in the CDR3. Regarding the study as a whole: Blood held most thyroid clonotypes expanded above 0.001 frequency. Stable hyperthyroidism was separated from ophthalmopathy by a model based on 13 V-J features.

Clinicians diagnosed patients from clinical symptoms, serum thyroxine and TRAb, thyroid ultrasound and orbital computed tomography. The CDR3 regions of TCR beta were amplified from RNA transcripts. HTBI primers were the set used in a first-round RT-PCR of the TCR CDR3. Via MiXCR, TCRdb re-called the multiplex PCR reads, giving one row per CDR3 protein. The sample has about 260,000 distinct CDR3 sequences, approximately 23% seen once. Notes on this clonotype: The antigen remains undetermined.

The receptor was isolated from a man aged 25 to 40 with Graves' ophthalmopathy. The sequencing sample was made of blood. The chain recombines TRBV28 with TRBJ2-7, with D possibly matching TRBD2 (6 bases). CDR3 sequence: CASSVVGGYSYEQYF. The CDR3 DNA is TGTGCCAGCAGTGTCGTGGGGGGATACTCCTACGAGCAGTACTTC.